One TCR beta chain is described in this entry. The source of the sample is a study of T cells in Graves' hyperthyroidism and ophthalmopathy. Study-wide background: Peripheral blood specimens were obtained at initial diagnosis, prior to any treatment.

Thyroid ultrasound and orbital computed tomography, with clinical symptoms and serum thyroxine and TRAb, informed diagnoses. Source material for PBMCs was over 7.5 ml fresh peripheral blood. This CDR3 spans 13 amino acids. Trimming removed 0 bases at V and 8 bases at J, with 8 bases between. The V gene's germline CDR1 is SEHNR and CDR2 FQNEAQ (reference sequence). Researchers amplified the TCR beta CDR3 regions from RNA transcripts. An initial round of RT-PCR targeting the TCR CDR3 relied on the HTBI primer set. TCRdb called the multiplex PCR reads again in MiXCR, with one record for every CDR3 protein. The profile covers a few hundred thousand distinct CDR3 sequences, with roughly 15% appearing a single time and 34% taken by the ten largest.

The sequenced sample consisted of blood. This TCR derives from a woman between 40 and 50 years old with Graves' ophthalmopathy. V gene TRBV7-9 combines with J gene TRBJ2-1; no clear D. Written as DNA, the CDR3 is TGTGCCAGCAGCTTAGCGTTTGGGGATGAGCAGTTCTTC. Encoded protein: CASSLAFGDEQFF.